Given below is one TCR beta chain in context. The data were obtained in a study of blood T cell repertoires in COVID-19. Study context: The United States, Italy and Spain provided the acute and convalescent COVID-19 samples.

The method was immunoSEQ multiplex PCR; TCRdb's version includes in-frame clones alone and lacks a portion of them. Of some 490,000 clones listed, about 88% are singletons. Those who participated ranged in age from roughly 18 to 90 years and resided in under 25 US areas. Clinical histories supplied by participants themselves formed the basis of cohort assignment. Two consecutive negative NP/OP PCR tests, clearance, or resolved symptoms defined Cohort 3 recovery. The CDR3 spans 16 residues. Germline assignment: CDR1 SGHNT and CDR2 YENEEA. The ends were cut back, 2 bases at V and 0 bases at J, with 10 bases in the middle.

The receptor was derived from a woman aged 55-75 years who had recovered from COVID-19. The sample was PBMCs or T cells enriched from blood (not recorded which). The chain links TRBV11-3 to TRBJ1-4; tentative D call: TRBD1 (5 bases). The CDR3 here is CASSLFKGSTNEKLFF. CDR3 coding DNA: TGTGCCAGCAGCTTATTTAAGGGGTCAACTAATGAAAAACTGTTTTTT.